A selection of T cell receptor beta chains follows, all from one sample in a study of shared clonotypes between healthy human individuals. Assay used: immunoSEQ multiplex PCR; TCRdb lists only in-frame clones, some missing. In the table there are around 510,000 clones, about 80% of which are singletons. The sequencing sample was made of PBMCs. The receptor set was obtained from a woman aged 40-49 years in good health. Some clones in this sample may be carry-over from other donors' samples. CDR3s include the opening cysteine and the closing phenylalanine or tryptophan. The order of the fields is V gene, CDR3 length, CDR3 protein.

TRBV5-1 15 CASSRTSGTWDEQFF
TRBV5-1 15 CASSDYAKGIYEQYF
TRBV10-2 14 CASVRVFEAGELFF
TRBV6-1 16 CASSEDGRGRINEQFF
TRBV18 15 CASSPLGSWQETQYF
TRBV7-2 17 CASSLGFGQGSSYEQYF
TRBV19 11 CAAGHIYEQYF
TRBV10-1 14 CASSPTGTVDEQYF
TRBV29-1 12 CSVGRAGTEAFF
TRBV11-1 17 CASSPTILGGPVGELFF
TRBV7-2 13 CASSLARGEKLFF
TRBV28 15 CASSLSRQTPFGYTF
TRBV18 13 CASSPTGGYGYTF
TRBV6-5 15 CASSYRAGGTGELFF
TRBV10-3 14 CAISRLAETYEQYF
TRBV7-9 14 CASSSRTSTDTQYF
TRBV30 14 CAWRGKNSNQPQHF
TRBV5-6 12 CASSPGGSGYTF
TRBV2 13 CASRRELNTEAFF
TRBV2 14 CASNPGGGDQPQHF